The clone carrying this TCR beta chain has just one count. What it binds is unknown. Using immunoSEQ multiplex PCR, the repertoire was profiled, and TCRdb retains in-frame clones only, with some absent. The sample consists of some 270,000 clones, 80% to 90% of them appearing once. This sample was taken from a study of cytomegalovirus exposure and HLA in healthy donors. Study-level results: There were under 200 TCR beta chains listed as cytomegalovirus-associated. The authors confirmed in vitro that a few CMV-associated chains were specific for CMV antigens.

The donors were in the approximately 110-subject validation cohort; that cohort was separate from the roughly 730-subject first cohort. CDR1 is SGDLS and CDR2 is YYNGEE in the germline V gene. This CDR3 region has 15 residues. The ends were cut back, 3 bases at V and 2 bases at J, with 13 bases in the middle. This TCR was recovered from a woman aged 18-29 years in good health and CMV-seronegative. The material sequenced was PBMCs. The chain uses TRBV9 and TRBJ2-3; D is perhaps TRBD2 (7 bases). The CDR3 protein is CASSGGLADTDTQYF. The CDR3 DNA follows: TGTGCCAGCAGCGGGGGGCTAGCGGACACAGATACGCAGTATTTT.